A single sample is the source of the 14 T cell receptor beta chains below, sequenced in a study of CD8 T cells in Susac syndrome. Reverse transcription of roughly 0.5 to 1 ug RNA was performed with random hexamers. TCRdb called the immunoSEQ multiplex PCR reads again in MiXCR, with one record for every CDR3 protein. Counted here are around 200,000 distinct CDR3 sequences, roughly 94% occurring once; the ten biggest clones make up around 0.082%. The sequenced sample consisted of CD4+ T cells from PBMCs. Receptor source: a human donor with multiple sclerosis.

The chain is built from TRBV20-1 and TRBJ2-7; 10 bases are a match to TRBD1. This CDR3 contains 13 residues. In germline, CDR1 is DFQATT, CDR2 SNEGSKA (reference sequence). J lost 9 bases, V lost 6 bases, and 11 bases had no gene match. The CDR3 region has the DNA TGCAGTGCCCCGACAGGGGGCGAAACCGTGCAGTACTTC. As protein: CSAPTGGETVQYF.

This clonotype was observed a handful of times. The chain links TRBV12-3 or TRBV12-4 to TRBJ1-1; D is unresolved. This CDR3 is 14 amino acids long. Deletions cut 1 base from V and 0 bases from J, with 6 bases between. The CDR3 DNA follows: TGTGCCAGCAGTTTAGTCTCTATGAACACTGAAGCTTTCTTT. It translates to CASSLVSMNTEAFF.

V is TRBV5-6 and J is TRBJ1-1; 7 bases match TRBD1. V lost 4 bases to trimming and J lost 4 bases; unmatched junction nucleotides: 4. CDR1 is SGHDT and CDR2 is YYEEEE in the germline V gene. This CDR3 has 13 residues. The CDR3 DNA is TGTGCCAGCAGCATGACAGGGCCCACTGAAGCTTTCTTT. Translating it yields CASSMTGPTEAFF.

Written as DNA, the CDR3 is TGCAGTGCTAGAGATCATGGGACCGCCGGCGATCAGCCCCAGCATTTT. It yields the protein CSARDHGTAGDQPQHF. The chain is built from TRBV20-1 and TRBJ1-5; D might be TRBD1 (5 bases). The CDR3 consists of 16 residues. CDR1 is DFQATT, CDR2 SNEGSKA, per germline (reference sequence). Trimming took 0 bases from V and 5 from J, leaving 17 bases between them.

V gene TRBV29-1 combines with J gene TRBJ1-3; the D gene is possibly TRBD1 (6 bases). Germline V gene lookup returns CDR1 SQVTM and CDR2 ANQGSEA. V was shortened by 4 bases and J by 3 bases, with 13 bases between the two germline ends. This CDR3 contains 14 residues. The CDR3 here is CSVGLDSSGNTIYF. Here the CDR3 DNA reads TGCAGCGTTGGGTTGGACAGTAGTGGAAACACCATATATTTT.

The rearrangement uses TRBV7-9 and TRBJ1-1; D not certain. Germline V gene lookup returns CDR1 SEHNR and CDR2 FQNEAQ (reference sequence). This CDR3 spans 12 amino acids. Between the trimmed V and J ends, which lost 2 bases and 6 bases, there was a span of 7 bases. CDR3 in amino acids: CASSLSGPEAFF. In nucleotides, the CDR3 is TGTGCCAGCAGCTTATCTGGACCTGAAGCTTTCTTT.

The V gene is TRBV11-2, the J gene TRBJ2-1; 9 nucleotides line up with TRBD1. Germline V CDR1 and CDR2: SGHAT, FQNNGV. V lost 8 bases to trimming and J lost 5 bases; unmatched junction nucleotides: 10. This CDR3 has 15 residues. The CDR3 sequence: CASRKPGQGDNEQFF. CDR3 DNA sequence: TGTGCCAGCCGAAAACCGGGACAGGGTGACAATGAGCAGTTCTTC.

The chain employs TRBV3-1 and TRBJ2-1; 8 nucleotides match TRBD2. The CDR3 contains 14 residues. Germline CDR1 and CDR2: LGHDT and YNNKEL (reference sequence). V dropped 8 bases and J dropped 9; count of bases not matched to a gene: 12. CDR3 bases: TGTGCCAGCCTAAGGAGCGGGGGAATGGGTGAGCAGTTCTTC. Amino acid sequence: CASLRSGGMGEQFF.

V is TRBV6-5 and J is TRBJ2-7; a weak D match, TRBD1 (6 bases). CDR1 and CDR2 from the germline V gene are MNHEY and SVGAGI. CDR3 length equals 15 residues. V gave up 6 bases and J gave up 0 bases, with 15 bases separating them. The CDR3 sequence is CASRPYQGSSYEQYF. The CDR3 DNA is TGTGCCAGCAGGCCCTATCAGGGGAGCTCCTACGAGCAGTACTTC.

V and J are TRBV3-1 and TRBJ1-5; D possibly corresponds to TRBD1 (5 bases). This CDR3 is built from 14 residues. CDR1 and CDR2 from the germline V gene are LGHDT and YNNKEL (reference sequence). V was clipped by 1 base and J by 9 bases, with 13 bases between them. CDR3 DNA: TGTGCCAGCAGCCAAGGAAAAGAGGGACTGCCCCAGCATTTT. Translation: CASSQGKEGLPQHF.

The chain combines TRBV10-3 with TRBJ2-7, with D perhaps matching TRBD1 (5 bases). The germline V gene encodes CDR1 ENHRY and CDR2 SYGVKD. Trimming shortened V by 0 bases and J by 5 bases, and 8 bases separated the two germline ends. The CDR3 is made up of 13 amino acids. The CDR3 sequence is CAISESGPHEQYV. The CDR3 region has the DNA TGTGCCATCAGTGAGTCGGGGCCCCACGAGCAGTACGTC.

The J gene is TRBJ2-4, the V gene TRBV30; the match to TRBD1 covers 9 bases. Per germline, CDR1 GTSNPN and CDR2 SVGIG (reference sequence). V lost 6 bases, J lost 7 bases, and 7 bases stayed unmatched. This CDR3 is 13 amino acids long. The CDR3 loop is CACPGQGGNIQYF. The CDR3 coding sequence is TGTGCCTGTCCGGGACAGGGTGGTAACATTCAGTACTTC.

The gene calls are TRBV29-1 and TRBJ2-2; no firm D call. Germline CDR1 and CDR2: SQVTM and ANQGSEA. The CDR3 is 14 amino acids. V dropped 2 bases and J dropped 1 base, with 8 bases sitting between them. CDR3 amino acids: CSVEKSENTGELFF. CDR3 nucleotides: TGCAGCGTTGAAAAGTCAGAGAACACCGGGGAGCTGTTTTTT.

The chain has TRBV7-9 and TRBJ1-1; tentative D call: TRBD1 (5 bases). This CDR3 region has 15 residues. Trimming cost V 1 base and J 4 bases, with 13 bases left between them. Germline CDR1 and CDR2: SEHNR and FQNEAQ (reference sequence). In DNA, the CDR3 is TGTGCCAGCAGCTTAGGGCAACGGGGCGGCACTGAAGCTTTCTTT. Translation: CASSLGQRGGTEAFF.